These 10 T cell receptor beta chains came from one sample sequenced in a study of regulatory T cells in long-lasting Graves disease. In building TCR beta libraries, iRepertoire HTBI primers were used together with Arm-PCR of CDR3 regions. Each CDR3 protein is one row after TCRdb ran MiXCR on the multiplex PCR reads. Among 350,000 to 500,000 distinct CDR3 sequences listed, roughly a fifth were seen once. Time point defined: persistent/refractory GD, antithyroid drugs over 5 years with positive TRAb. The TCR library was prepared using RNA isolated from PBMCs. The source was peripheral blood mononuclear cells (PBMCs), collected when the disease was refractory, from a patient treated with antithyroid drugs. The receptors originated from a female donor with Graves disease.

The genes are TRBV6-2 or TRBV6-3 and TRBJ2-2; TRBD2 agrees at 14 bases. With 6 bases clipped from V and 6 bases from J, the junction kept 9 bases outside the gene matches. CDR1 and CDR2 (germline): MNHEY, SVGEGT. The CDR3 consists of 17 residues. This CDR3 is CASSPGGLAGGPGELFF. CDR3 DNA sequence: TGTGCCAGCAGCCCTGGAGGACTAGCGGGAGGACCCGGGGAGCTGTTTTTT.

This rearrangement joins TRBV10-3 to TRBJ1-5; the match to TRBD1 covers 8 bases. Germline V CDR1 and CDR2: ENHRY, SYGVKD. The V and J ends lost 2 bases and 2 bases, in that order; junction bases with no gene match: 11. The CDR3 is made up of 18 amino acids. CDR3 region: CAISEPGQGSMGNQPQHF. The CDR3, as DNA: TGTGCCATCAGTGAGCCCGGACAGGGAAGTATGGGCAATCAGCCCCAGCATTTT.

V and J are TRBV4-1 and TRBJ2-1, with D unclear. The CDR3 is 17 amino acids. CDR1 and CDR2 (germline): MGHRA, YSYEKL. V was shortened by 4 bases and J by 0 bases, with 16 bases between the two germline ends. The CDR3 bases are TGCGCCAGCAGCCGAACGAAAGACTCCACCTCCTACAATGAGCAGTTCTTC. Amino acid sequence: CASSRTKDSTSYNEQFF.

The chain joins TRBV3-1 to TRBJ2-5; the match to TRBD1 covers 7 bases. The CDR3 is 18 amino acids. Germline trimming cut 1 base from V and 3 bases from J; bases unmatched to any gene: 14. Germline values: CDR1 LGHDT, CDR2 YNNKEL (reference sequence). Here the CDR3 DNA reads TGTGCCAGCAGCCAAGTAAGAAATCGGGACAGCAGCAAAGAGACCCAGTACTTC. Translation: CASSQVRNRDSSKETQYF.

This clonotype was detected ten times or more. The chain carries TRBV20-1 and TRBJ2-5; 10 nucleotides agree with TRBD2. V shed 6 bases and J 5 bases; nucleotides not matched to a gene: 15. The germline CDR1 and CDR2 sequences are DFQATT and SNEGSKA (reference sequence). The length of the CDR3 is 16 residues. This CDR3 reads CSACEGAGGPSETQYF. The CDR3 DNA sequence: TGCAGTGCGTGTGAGGGAGCGGGAGGGCCCAGTGAGACCCAGTACTTC.

As concerns this clonotype: This may be a read error: a much more frequent sequence differs by one nucleotide. The J gene is TRBJ1-4, the V gene TRBV28; no clear D. This CDR3 comprises 11 residues. CDR1 is MDHEN and CDR2 is SYDVKM in the germline V gene. CDR3 bases: TGTGCCTCCACGGGTTTGGGAAAAACTGGTTTT. It is translated as CASTGLGKTGF.

This clonotype was counted at least ten times. This chain links TRBV19 with TRBJ2-5; possible D gene TRBD1, 5 bases. Germline V CDR1 and CDR2: LNHDA, SQIVND (reference sequence). The CDR3 contains 15 residues. The germline V and J ends were trimmed by 6 bases and 5 bases, with 19 bases remaining between them. CDR3 coding DNA: TGTGCCAGTAGCCTAAAGGCCAGGGTCGCGGAGACCCAGTACTTC. The encoded protein is CASSLKARVAETQYF.

This clonotype was seen more than once but under ten times. The rearrangement links TRBV20-1 to TRBJ2-3; no definite D call. Germline CDR1 reads DFQATT; CDR2 reads SNEGSKA (reference sequence). V was shortened by 3 bases and J by 0 bases, with 10 bases between the two germline ends. There are 14 residues in the CDR3. CDR3 nucleotides: TGCAGTGCTAGTTCTGCGTCTAGCACAGATACGCAGTATTTT. Protein: CSASSASSTDTQYF.

This clonotype occurred many times. This chain links TRBV2 with TRBJ1-5; a weak D match, TRBD1 (5 bases). Germline V CDR1 and CDR2: SNHLY, FYNNEI. V lost 6 bases, J lost 5 bases, and 17 bases lay in between. CDR3 length: 15 residues. The CDR3 here is CASRRDRGLDQPQHF. The DNA for the CDR3 is TGTGCCAGCAGGAGGGACCGGGGCCTAGATCAGCCCCAGCATTTT.

This chain connects TRBV19 to TRBJ1-5; D not certain. This CDR3 has 14 residues. Germline V gene lookup returns CDR1 LNHDA and CDR2 SQIVND (reference sequence). This CDR3 reads CATGVREVNQPQHF. DNA of the CDR3: TGTGCGACCGGAGTGAGGGAGGTCAATCAGCCCCAGCATTTT.